The source of this T cell receptor (beta chain) is a study of T cell repertoires in cytomegalovirus infection. This clonotype was counted only a few times. The antigen is unknown. The CDR3 is 11 residues long. Germline CDR1 is MDHEN and CDR2 is SYDVKM. Trimming removed 6 bases from V and 7 bases from J, with 9 bases in between. TCRdb processed the reads anew with MiXCR; each CDR3 protein has one entry. This table has roughly 310,000 distinct CDR3 sequences, about 27% appearing once. This TCR was sampled from a human donor in good health (CMV status not recorded). Some clones in this sample may be carry-over from other donors' samples. This chain connects TRBV28 to TRBJ1-1; D not certain. The source was cultured PBMCs, collected from culture after CMV antigen stimulation. CDR3 DNA: TGTGCCAGCAGCTTCCGTCGTGAAGCTTTCTTT. Its translation: CASSFRREAFF.